This is a list of T cell receptor beta chains from one sample in a study of neoadjuvant anti-PD-1 for oral cavity cancer. Using immunoSEQ multiplex PCR, the repertoire was profiled, and TCRdb retains in-frame clones only, with some absent. The table shows 9,500 to 10,000 clones, with roughly 62% occurring only once. The material was PBMCs, obtained after nivolumab (anti-PD-1) treatment. These receptors all come from a person aged 35 to 85 with oral cavity squamous cell carcinoma. Both conserved end residues are part of each CDR3. A D gene is named only where the DNA matches it firmly. Rows may omit the clone size; those that give it use once, few, many or a size class.

NA	once	TRBV9	TRBJ1-6	TGTGCCAGCAGCCGTGACGGTAGCTCCTATAATTCACCCCTCCACTTT	CASSRDGSSYNSPLHF
TRBD1	NA	TRBV30	TRBJ1-5	TGTGCCTGCGGGGGACAGGGAAATCAGCCCCAGCATTTT	CACGGQGNQPQHF
TRBD1	NA	TRBV4-1	TRBJ1-2	TGCGCCAGCAGCCAAGCCGCAGGGGGTTTCGCCTATGGCTACACCTTC	CASSQAAGGFAYGYTF
NA	NA	TRBV11-2	TRBJ2-1	TGTGCCAGCAGCTCCCGGGGGACTGCAGGGGCCTACAATGAGCAGTTCTTC	CASSSRGTAGAYNEQFF
TRBD1	few	TRBV19	TRBJ1-1	TGTGCCAGTAGCCGGGACAGTATGAACACTGAAGCTTTCTTT	CASSRDSMNTEAFF
NA	NA	TRBV6-5	TRBJ2-2	TGTGCCAGCGTGGAGCATCAAAACACCGGGGAGCTGTTTTTT	CASVEHQNTGELFF
NA	NA	TRBV11-2	TRBJ1-1	TGTGCCAGCAGCTTAGGGGGGGCAGGGGCCTTGAACACTGAAGCTTTCTTT	CASSLGGAGALNTEAFF
TRBD1	NA	TRBV29-1	TRBJ2-7	TGCAGCTCCCGGGACAGCTACGAGCAGTACTTC	CSSRDSYEQYF
TRBD1	NA	TRBV29-1	TRBJ1-2	TGCAGCGTTGAAGGGGGCAGGGGGCCGAATGGCTACACCTTC	CSVEGGRGPNGYTF
TRBD2	once	TRBV27	TRBJ2-2	TGTGCCAGCAGTTCCTTGACTAGCGGGGTTCTCACCGGGGAGCTGTTTTTT	CASSSLTSGVLTGELFF
TRBD1	NA	TRBV6-1	TRBJ1-3	TGTGCCAGCAGTGAATCGGCAGGGGGCCGCAGAAACACCATATATTTT	CASSESAGGRRNTIYF
NA	NA	TRBV30	TRBJ2-1	TGTGCCTGGAATAATAACAAAGCGCAGTTCTTC	CAWNNNKAQFF
NA	NA	TRBV5-8	TRBJ2-7	TGTGCCAGCAGCTGGGGGGCCTACGAGCAGTACTTC	CASSWGAYEQYF
TRBD2	NA	TRBV11-3	TRBJ2-7	TGTGCCAGCAGTCCCACTAGCGGATCCTACGAGCAGTACTTC	CASSPTSGSYEQYF
TRBD1	NA	TRBV18	TRBJ2-7	TGTGCCAGCTCACCACTTTCCAGGGGGAGCTCCTACGAGCAGTACTTC	CASSPLSRGSSYEQYF
NA	few	TRBV6-6	TRBJ1-5	TGTGCCAGCAGTTTTGGGGATCTTAGCAATCAGCCCCAGCATTTT	CASSFGDLSNQPQHF
NA	few	TRBV28	TRBJ1-5	TGTGCCAGCATTTCGGGGGTTGGGCCCCAGCATTTT	CASISGVGPQHF
NA	NA	TRBV27	TRBJ2-7	TGTGCCAGCAGTTTTGGGCAGTCCTACGAGCAGTACTTC	CASSFGQSYEQYF
TRBD2	NA	TRBV5-1	TRBJ2-3	TGCGCCAGCAGCCCCGGGACTAGCGGGGATACGCAGTATTTT	CASSPGTSGDTQYF
NA	NA	TRBV5-4	TRBJ1-2	TGTGCCAGCAGTTTTCAGGGTCAGAGCTATGGCTACACCTTC	CASSFQGQSYGYTF
NA	few	TRBV7-6	TRBJ2-2	TGTGCCAGCAGCCTGAACCCCCTACTGAACACCGGGGAGCTGTTTTTT	CASSLNPLLNTGELFF
NA	NA	TRBV12-5	TRBJ2-2	TGTGCTAGTGCCCTAGTCGTTGGCGGGGAGCTGTTTTTT	CASALVVGGELFF
NA	NA	TRBV15	TRBJ2-5	TGTGCCACCAGCAGAGTAATACGAGAGACCCAGTACTTC	CATSRVIRETQYF
TRBD1	NA	TRBV29-1	TRBJ1-1	TGCAGCGTTGGCGGAGGGGGCACATTCTCTTTGGCTGAAGCTTTCTTT	CSVGGGGTFSLAEAFF
NA	NA	TRBV30	TRBJ1-1	TGTGCCTTTGGGGAGGGGGTGAACACTGAAGCTTTCTTT	CAFGEGVNTEAFF
NA	NA	TRBV6-1	TRBJ1-5	TGTGCCAGCAAGTCAGGAGCTAATAGCAATCAGCCCCAGCATTTT	CASKSGANSNQPQHF
NA	NA	TRBV2	TRBJ2-3	TGTGCCAGCATAAGGGACCCGCGCACAGATACGCAGTATTTT	CASIRDPRTDTQYF
NA	NA	TRBV27	TRBJ1-5	TGTGCCAGCAGTATGGGACGGGGGAATCAGCCCCAGCATTTT	CASSMGRGNQPQHF
NA	NA	TRBV19	TRBJ1-6	TGTGCCAGTAGTCCCGGGACTTATAATTCACCCCTCCACTTT	CASSPGTYNSPLHF
NA	NA	TRBV19	TRBJ2-3	TGTGCCAGTAGCCCGACTAGCACAGATACGCAGTATTTT	CASSPTSTDTQYF
NA	few	TRBV7-9	TRBJ1-1	TGTGCCAGCAGCTTGACAGGAACCTTGAACACTGAAGCTTTCTTT	CASSLTGTLNTEAFF
TRBD1	medium-sized	TRBV19	TRBJ1-2	TGTGCCAGTAGTACCCGGGACAGTGTCAACTATGGCTACACCTTC	CASSTRDSVNYGYTF
NA	NA	TRBV7-3	TRBJ1-3	TGTGCCAGCAGCCTCACCCATGGACCTGGAAACACCATATATTTT	CASSLTHGPGNTIYF
TRBD2	NA	TRBV16	TRBJ2-7	TGTGCCAGCAGCCAAGTTCACCCGGGACTAGCGGGAGGGGGCTACGAGCAGTACTTC	CASSQVHPGLAGGGYEQYF
TRBD2	NA	TRBV30	TRBJ2-1	TGTGCCTGGAATAAGCGGGAGGGCCATGAGCAGTTCTTC	CAWNKREGHEQFF
TRBD1	few	TRBV5-1	TRBJ1-2	TGCGCCAGCAGCCTCCGGGACAGGGAGGATGATGGCTACACCTTC	CASSLRDREDDGYTF
TRBD1	NA	TRBV19	TRBJ2-7	TGTGCCAGTAGTAAGACTGGGACAGTATCTTACGAGCAGTACTTC	CASSKTGTVSYEQYF
NA	NA	TRBV6-1	TRBJ2-7	TGTGCCAGCAGTCCGCAGAGCCGCGGCTCCTACGAGCAGTACTTC	CASSPQSRGSYEQYF
TRBD1	NA	TRBV5-1	TRBJ2-2	TGCGCCAGCAGCTTGAGAGTGGGACAGGCCGGGGAGCTGTTTTTT	CASSLRVGQAGELFF
NA	NA	TRBV27	TRBJ2-6	TGTGCCAGCAGGAGAGGGACCTATGAATCTGGGGCCAACGTCCTGACTTTC	CASRRGTYESGANVLTF
NA	NA	TRBV5-4	TRBJ1-2	TGTGCCAGCAGCCGTGGAGGCGGTGGGAGAGAAAGAGCTAACTATGGCTACACCTTC	CASSRGGGGRERANYGYTF
NA	NA	TRBV5-1	TRBJ2-7	TGCGCCAGCAGGGGTACAGGGATGTCCTACGAGCAGTACTTC	CASRGTGMSYEQYF
TRBD2	NA	TRBV19	TRBJ2-3	TGTGCCAGTAGTATCAAACTAGCGGGGAAGGGGGATACGCAGTATTTT	CASSIKLAGKGDTQYF
TRBD1	once	TRBV27	TRBJ1-5	TGTGCCAGCAGTTTATGGGGACAGGGATATCAGCCCCAGCATTTT	CASSLWGQGYQPQHF